One sample yielded the 8 T cell receptor beta chains listed below, sequenced in a study of T-cell memory formation after mild COVID-19. One entry per CDR3 protein, called by TCRdb with MiXCR from the 5' RACE reads. Seen here are about 540,000 distinct CDR3 sequences, around 20% observed once, and the top ten hold approximately 12%. Material for sequencing was PBMCs or a T cell subset sorted from them (not recorded which). Every receptor here comes from an adult woman who had mild COVID-19 (a few samples of this study predate the infection). Cell type and time point are not known.

This clonotype has only one observation. This chain connects TRBV12-3 or TRBV12-4 to TRBJ1-2; maybe TRBD1 (5 bases). The CDR3 length is 15 residues. Trimming took 3 bases from V and 0 from J, leaving 11 bases between them. The CDR3 spells CASSFRGAPNYGYTF. The CDR3 DNA reads TGTGCCAGCAGTTTTCGGGGCGCCCCTAACTATGGCTACACCTTC.

The genes are TRBV6-1 and TRBJ2-1; D unclear. V was trimmed by 4 bases and J by 10 bases, leaving 17 bases between them. CDR3 length equals 14 residues. Germline V gene data show CDR1 as MNHNS and CDR2 as SASEGT. The CDR3 DNA is TGTGCCAGCAGTGTCAACGGGCCGGCAGAAGAGCAGTTCTTC. Residues: CASSVNGPAEEQFF.

A few counts support this clonotype. This sequence joins TRBV6-6 and TRBJ1-1; D gene uncertain. The CDR3 is 16 residues long. Germline loops: CDR1 MNHNY, CDR2 SVGAGI (reference sequence). The V and J ends lost 2 bases and 1 base respectively, with 14 bases between them. This CDR3 is CASSYPPGTRNTEAFF. In DNA, the CDR3 is TGTGCCAGCAGTTACCCCCCGGGAACACGGAACACTGAAGCTTTCTTT.

The V and J genes are TRBV12-3 or TRBV12-4 and TRBJ2-1; TRBD2 is a possible D gene (7 bases). V was trimmed by 1 base and J by 6 bases, leaving 22 bases between them. CDR3 length: 18 amino acids. The CDR3 protein is CASSLGWTTSEGVNEQFF. In DNA form, the CDR3 reads TGTGCCAGCAGTTTAGGATGGACCACTAGCGAGGGGGTCAATGAGCAGTTCTTC.

The rearrangement links TRBV7-9 to TRBJ2-5; tentative D call: TRBD1 (5 bases). With 6 bases removed from V and 5 bases from J, the gap between germline ends came to 13 bases. The CDR3 is 13 residues long. The germline CDR1 and CDR2 sequences are SEHNR and FQNEAQ (reference sequence). The CDR3 loop reads CASRPAGKETQYF. The CDR3 region has the DNA TGTGCCAGCAGACCAGCAGGGAAGGAGACCCAGTACTTC.

The CDR3 region is CASSAGGRGNEQFF. In DNA, the CDR3 is TGTGCCAGCAGCGCGGGGGGCAGAGGAAATGAGCAGTTCTTC. The chain employs TRBV9 and TRBJ2-1, with D tentatively TRBD2 (7 bases). Trimming removed 3 bases at V and 7 bases at J, with 14 bases between. There are 14 residues in the CDR3. In germline, CDR1 is SGDLS, CDR2 YYNGEE.

The V call is TRBV27, the J call TRBJ1-5, with 7 positions matching TRBD1. Trimming at V came to 4 bases and at J to 2 bases, leaving 5 bases not matched to a gene. Per the germline V gene, CDR1 is MNHEY and CDR2 is SMNVEV (reference sequence). This CDR3 is 15 amino acids long. CDR3 DNA sequence: TGTGCCAGCAGTTCCAGGGGGGTCGGCAATCAGCCCCAGCATTTT. Translating gives CASSSRGVGNQPQHF.

V usage is TRBV4-3 and J usage is TRBJ2-1, with 11 bases aligning to TRBD2. CDR1 and CDR2 (germline): LGHNA, YSLEER. CDR3 length: 16 residues. V was clipped by 1 base and J by 5 bases; unmatched bases: 4. The CDR3 region has the DNA TGCGCCAGCAGCCAAGGTCGACTAGCGGGAAACAATGAGCAGTTCTTC. Translation gives CASSQGRLAGNNEQFF.